This T cell receptor (beta chain) originates from a study of identical twins. Overall study findings and caveats: Twins' excess sharing was less marked for out-of-frame beta sequences.

A universal primer site was incorporated via template switching, and the cDNA contained unique molecular identifiers. TCRdb itself ran the 5' RACE reads through MiXCR, one entry per CDR3 protein. The data show under 900,000 distinct CDR3 sequences, roughly an eighth seen once. CDR3 length: 13 amino acids. The V and J ends lost 6 bases and 5 bases respectively, with 13 bases between them. This clonotype was detected a few times. Antigen unknown. These data also featured in a second study, about yellow fever vaccine responses in identical twins.

The sequenced sample was PBMCs. The TCR was taken from a woman younger than 30 in good health. This chain links TRBV12-3 or TRBV12-4 with TRBJ1-1, with D perhaps matching TRBD1 (6 bases). CDR3 DNA: TGTGCCAGCAGCATGGGGGGCTTTACTGAAGCTTTCTTT. This sequence encodes CASSMGGFTEAFF.